These T cell receptor beta chains were read from a single sample in a study of identical twins. TCRdb reanalysed the 5' RACE reads using MiXCR and keeps one entry per CDR3 protein. Counted here are approximately 680,000 distinct CDR3 sequences, roughly 7.2% occurring once; the ten biggest clones make up approximately 1.5%. These data also featured in a second study, about yellow fever vaccine responses in identical twins.

Sequenced input: PBMCs. The receptors were sampled from a young woman in good health. The CDR3 runs from the conserved cysteine through the conserved F or W. The order of the fields is clone size, CDR3 length, J gene, D gene, V gene, CDR3 protein, CDR3 DNA. A D gene is named only where the DNA matches it firmly. Expanded clones get a size class; other rows say once, few or many, or leave the size out.

.,17,TRBJ2-1,.,TRBV3-1,CACTQDLVGGSYNEQFF,TGTGCCTGCACCCAAGATCTGGTGGGGGGCTCCTACAATGAGCAGTTCTTC
many,14,TRBJ2-5,TRBD2,TRBV20-1,CSARGATSEETQYF,TGCAGTGCTAGGGGCGCGACTAGCGAAGAGACCCAGTACTTC
.,17,TRBJ2-3,.,TRBV4-2,CASSQELWDKLTDTQYF,TGTGCCAGCAGCCAAGAACTTTGGGACAAACTCACAGATACGCAGTATTTT
many,13,TRBJ2-5,.,TRBV7-2,CASSPGLIQTQYF,TGTGCCAGCAGCCCTGGACTTATCCAGACCCAGTACTTC
many,12,TRBJ1-2,.,TRBV12-3/TRBV12-4,CASSRSRVECTF,TGTGCCAGCAGCCGTTCCCGGGTGGAGTGCACCTTC
few,16,TRBJ2-1,.,TRBV6-1,CASSEAGRWSYNEQFF,TGTGCCAGCAGTGAAGCGGGGCGATGGTCCTACAATGAGCAGTTCTTC
few,13,TRBJ1-1,.,TRBV29-1,CSVEDLLVAGAFF,TGCAGCGTTGAAGATCTTCTGGTAGCGGGCGCTTTCTTT
few,19,TRBJ2-1,.,TRBV3-1,CASSRIGGSQGGSYNEQFF,TGTGCCAGCAGCCGTATCGGCGGGTCCCAGGGAGGCTCCTACAATGAGCAGTTCTTC
few,13,TRBJ2-2,.,TRBV7-3,CASSRWVTGELFF,TGTGCCAGCAGCCGATGGGTAACCGGGGAGCTGTTTTTT
.,14,TRBJ1-4,.,TRBV2,CASSESISLEKLFF,TGTGCCAGCAGTGAAAGTATCTCTCTCGAAAAACTGTTTTTT
few,14,TRBJ1-2,.,TRBV3-1,CASSQGWGVYGYTF,TGTGCCAGCAGCCAAGGGTGGGGGGTGTATGGCTACACCTTC
few,14,TRBJ2-3,TRBD1,TRBV10-3,CAIDGTGGTDTQYF,TGTGCCATCGACGGGACAGGGGGAACAGATACGCAGTATTTT
.,15,TRBJ1-5,.,TRBV4-2,CASSQEGTANQPQHF,TGTGCCAGCAGCCAGGAAGGGACCGCTAATCAGCCCCAGCATTTT
many,15,TRBJ2-1,.,TRBV9,CASSSQSGPYNEQFF,TGTGCCAGCAGCAGCCAGTCGGGTCCCTACAATGAGCAGTTCTTC
.,14,TRBJ2-1,TRBD1,TRBV10-3,CAITGTGGNNEQFF,TGTGCCATCACCGGGACAGGGGGTAATAATGAGCAGTTCTTC
many,14,TRBJ2-1,.,TRBV2,CASTPGPGLYEQFF,TGTGCCAGCACCCCGGGCCCCGGACTATATGAGCAGTTCTTC
.,14,TRBJ1-5,.,TRBV5-1,CASSLGGAEQPQHF,TGCGCCAGCAGCTTGGGCGGCGCAGAGCAGCCCCAGCATTTT
few,15,TRBJ2-1,TRBD2,TRBV24-1,CATQGLAGGFNEQFF,TGTGCCACTCAAGGACTAGCGGGAGGGTTCAATGAGCAGTTCTTC
.,11,TRBJ1-2,.,TRBV20-1,CSAAGSYGYTF,TGCAGTGCGGCAGGGAGCTATGGCTACACCTTC
.,13,TRBJ2-2,.,TRBV2,CASSEGGTVGLFF,TGTGCCAGCAGTGAAGGAGGGACCGTGGGGCTGTTTTTT
.,14,TRBJ1-5,.,TRBV15,CATTNRSSNQPQHF,TGTGCCACCACCAACAGGAGTAGCAATCAGCCCCAGCATTTT
.,16,TRBJ2-5,TRBD2,TRBV7-9,CASSETSGRTQETQYF,TGTGCCAGCAGCGAGACTAGCGGGAGGACCCAAGAGACCCAGTACTTC
.,13,TRBJ1-2,.,TRBV12-5,CASAKGTYYGYTF,TGTGCTAGCGCCAAGGGGACTTACTATGGCTACACCTTC
.,15,TRBJ1-2,.,TRBV28,CASSLSTGTNYGYTF,TGTGCCAGCAGTTTATCGACCGGGACAAACTATGGCTACACCTTC
few,19,TRBJ2-6,TRBD1,TRBV5-1,CASSFPNDRVHSGANVLTF,TGCGCCAGCAGCTTTCCTAATGACAGGGTTCACTCTGGGGCCAACGTCCTGACTTTC
.,13,TRBJ1-2,.,TRBV12-3/TRBV12-4,CASSPWTDDGYTF,TGTGCCAGCAGTCCATGGACCGACGATGGCTACACCTTC
.,13,TRBJ2-7,.,TRBV20-1,CSSQRQGSYEQYF,TGCAGTTCTCAGCGCCAGGGCTCCTACGAGCAGTACTTC
few,14,TRBJ2-7,.,TRBV5-1,CASRKELGAYEQYF,TGCGCCAGCAGAAAAGAGCTGGGGGCCTACGAGCAGTACTTC
.,14,TRBJ2-7,TRBD1,TRBV25-1,CASTRGTGFYEQYF,TGTGCCAGCACCCGGGGGACAGGGTTTTACGAGCAGTACTTC
.,17,TRBJ2-1,.,TRBV5-1,CASSLALTRGSYNEQFF,TGCGCCAGCAGCTTGGCCCTGACTAGGGGCTCCTACAATGAGCAGTTCTTC
few,13,TRBJ1-2,.,TRBV20-1,CSARVRGNYGYTF,TGCAGTGCTAGAGTAAGGGGAAACTATGGCTACACCTTC
many,14,TRBJ1-1,.,TRBV29-1,CSVAGERMNTEAFF,TGCAGCGTTGCGGGGGAGAGAATGAACACTGAAGCTTTCTTT
.,17,TRBJ1-4,.,TRBV4-2,CASSQDMVGVAAEKLFF,TGTGCCAGCAGCCAAGATATGGTTGGGGTTGCGGCCGAAAAACTGTTTTTT
.,14,TRBJ2-2,.,TRBV18,CASSPSHTAGELFF,TGTGCCAGCTCACCATCCCACACTGCCGGGGAGCTGTTTTTT
few,17,TRBJ1-1,.,TRBV12-5,CASGLVLMGRTNTEAFF,TGTGCTAGTGGTTTGGTACTCATGGGACGGACCAACACTGAAGCTTTCTTT
many,17,TRBJ2-1,.,TRBV11-1,CASSPSGGRSSYNEQFF,TGTGCCAGCAGCCCCTCCGGGGGCCGCAGCTCCTACAATGAGCAGTTCTTC
.,13,TRBJ1-1,.,TRBV27,CASRGVLNTEAFF,TGTGCCAGCCGGGGGGTTTTGAACACTGAAGCTTTCTTT
.,15,TRBJ2-2,.,TRBV5-5,CASSFEALNTGELFF,TGTGCCAGCAGCTTTGAGGCATTGAACACCGGGGAGCTGTTTTTT
.,14,TRBJ2-1,.,TRBV20-1,CSARKGLTYNEQFF,TGCAGTGCCAGAAAGGGACTTACCTACAATGAGCAGTTCTTC
many,11,TRBJ2-5,.,TRBV20-1,CSASQQETQYF,TGCAGTGCTAGCCAACAAGAGACCCAGTACTTC
many,14,TRBJ1-5,.,TRBV9,CASSTGDSNQPQHF,TGTGCCAGCAGCACTGGGGACAGCAATCAGCCCCAGCATTTT
few,17,TRBJ2-2,TRBD1,TRBV2,CASMGIRDRRNTGELFF,TGTGCCAGCATGGGGATCCGGGACAGGAGGAACACCGGGGAGCTGTTTTTT
.,15,TRBJ2-5,TRBD2,TRBV12-3/TRBV12-4,CASTYLGLALETQYF,TGTGCCAGCACCTACCTGGGACTAGCCCTAGAGACCCAGTACTTC
few,14,TRBJ2-2,TRBD1,TRBV10-3,CAISLGQITGELFF,TGTGCCATCAGCTTGGGACAGATCACCGGGGAGCTGTTTTTT
many,14,TRBJ2-3,.,TRBV29-1,CSVVLSPGADTQYF,TGCAGCGTTGTACTCTCCCCGGGAGCAGATACGCAGTATTTT
few,13,TRBJ2-7,.,TRBV12-5,CASGGQVNYEQYF,TGTGCTAGTGGCGGACAAGTAAACTACGAGCAGTACTTC
many,15,TRBJ2-1,.,TRBV5-1,CASSLAGYHRDEQFF,TGCGCCAGCAGCTTGGCCGGGTACCACAGGGATGAGCAGTTCTTC
many,17,TRBJ1-5,.,TRBV4-1,CASSQVWADYSNQPQHF,TGCGCCAGCAGCCAAGTTTGGGCCGATTATAGCAATCAGCCCCAGCATTTT
.,16,TRBJ2-1,.,TRBV27,CARSLRLRDRSGEQFF,TGTGCCAGGAGTTTACGCCTCAGGGATCGGTCCGGTGAGCAGTTCTTC
few,17,TRBJ2-1,TRBD1,TRBV2,CASSEAHWTGGYNEQFF,TGTGCCAGCAGTGAAGCCCACTGGACAGGGGGCTACAATGAGCAGTTCTTC
many,14,TRBJ2-5,TRBD1,TRBV20-1,CSVPHSGTGETQYF,TGCAGTGTTCCTCATTCCGGGACAGGAGAGACCCAGTACTTC
many,16,TRBJ2-2,TRBD2,TRBV12-3/TRBV12-4,CASSHGLAANTGELFF,TGTGCCAGCAGCCATGGACTAGCGGCGAACACCGGGGAGCTGTTTTTT
many,13,TRBJ2-7,.,TRBV2,CASSRDTAYEQYF,TGTGCCAGCAGCCGGGACACTGCCTACGAGCAGTACTTC